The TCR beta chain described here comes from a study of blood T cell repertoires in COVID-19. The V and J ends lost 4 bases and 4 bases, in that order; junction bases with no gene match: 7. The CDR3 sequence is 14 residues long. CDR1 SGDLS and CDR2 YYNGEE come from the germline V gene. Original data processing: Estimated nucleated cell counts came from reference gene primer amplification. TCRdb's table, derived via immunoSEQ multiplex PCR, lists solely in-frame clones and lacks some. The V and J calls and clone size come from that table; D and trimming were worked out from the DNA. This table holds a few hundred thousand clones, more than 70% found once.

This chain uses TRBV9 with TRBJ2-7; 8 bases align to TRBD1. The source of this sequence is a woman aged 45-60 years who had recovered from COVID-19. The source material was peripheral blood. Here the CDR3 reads CASSPQTGAYEQYF. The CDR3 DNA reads TGTGCCAGCAGCCCCCAGACAGGGGCGTACGAGCAGTACTTC.